This T cell receptor beta chain was captured in a study of T-cell reconstitution after alpha-beta-depleted transplantation in children. Regarding the study as a whole: High day-60 TCRbeta diversity in some patients came from surviving recipient T cells and thymic progenitors. Several hundred expanded graft clones reportedly supplied alpha-beta T cells about two months after transplant.

A library of TCRbeta sequences, prepared with unique molecular identifiers, was generated. TCRdb re-analysed the PCR reads in MiXCR, keeping a single row per CDR3 protein. Among under 300,000 distinct CDR3 sequences listed, 11% were seen once. This clonotype was counted many times. Its antigen remains unknown. Germline V gene data show CDR1 as MGHRA and CDR2 as YSYEKL. The CDR3 is 15 residues long. J was trimmed by 11 bases and V by 1 base; bases with no gene match: 7. The sequence was obtained from a male patient aged 2 to 9 who had a stem cell transplant for chronic granulomatous disease, so the T cells may come from the graft donor. Sequences were derived from peripheral blood, sampled 180 days after TCRalphabeta/CD19-depleted stem cell transplant. The J gene is TRBJ1-6, the V gene TRBV4-1, with 8 bases lining up with TRBD1. In DNA form, the CDR3 reads TGCGCCAGCAGCCAAGCGAGGACAGGGAATCCACCCCTCCACTTT. As protein: CASSQARTGNPPLHF.